This section outlines one T cell receptor (beta chain) sequence together with its context. Germline V gene data show CDR1 as ENHRY and CDR2 as SYGVKD. The V end lost 3 bases, the J end lost 8 bases, and 14 bases lay between the germline ends. The CDR3 consists of 14 residues. This record belongs to a study of T cell changes during pregnancy in multiple sclerosis. Data came from immunoSEQ multiplex PCR; TCRdb stores just in-frame clones and leaves some out. Of some 41,000 clones in the sample, more than 70% were seen once. The source was CD8+ T cells from peripheral blood mononuclear cells, collected in the first trimester of pregnancy. V usage is TRBV10-3 and J usage is TRBJ2-4; D not resolved. This receptor was taken from a female donor with multiple sclerosis, enrolled in a pregnancy study. The CDR3: CAISDLSIPDIQYF. For the CDR3, the DNA is TGTGCCATCAGTGACCTCTCTATCCCGGACATTCAGTACTTC.